This note documents a single TCR beta chain sequence. The data derive from a study of blood T cells in healthy people across ages. CDR1 is SGHTA, CDR2 FQGNSA, per germline. V was clipped by 5 bases and J by 5 bases; unmatched bases: 7. CDR3 size: 16 residues. It was with a sample-barcoded 5' primer and a J-beta primer mix that a second PCR of roughly 7 to 12 cycles was run. Each single sample gave us at least 2.5 million CDR3-containing paired-end reads. TCRdb fed the 5' RACE reads into MiXCR, producing one record per CDR3 protein. Among 850,000 to 1,000,000 distinct CDR3 sequences listed, around 49% were seen once. Collection of around 10 milliliters of peripheral blood was performed for each donor.

The sequenced sample consisted of blood. The J gene is TRBJ2-2, the V gene TRBV7-2; 11 bases map to TRBD2. This TCR was sampled from a man aged 25 to 45 in good health. The CDR3 protein is CASSLSGGVKTGELFF. In DNA form, the CDR3 reads TGTGCCAGCAGCCTTAGCGGGGGGGTGAAAACCGGGGAGCTGTTTTTT.